Each of the 11 T cell receptor beta chains below was sequenced from the same sample in a study of response to subunit inactivated influenza vaccine. A single record per CDR3 protein comes from TCRdb applying MiXCR to the RT-PCR reads. Of around 530,000 distinct CDR3 sequences listed, 10% to 15% are singletons. The input for sequencing was PBMCs from blood, taken on the day of vaccination. These TCRs come from a man aged 45-65 years who received an inactivated influenza vaccine.

This rearrangement joins TRBV12-3 or TRBV12-4 to TRBJ2-5; 14 bases fit TRBD2. With 5 bases clipped from V and 4 bases from J, the junction kept 6 bases outside the gene matches. This CDR3 has 16 residues. CDR3 nucleotides: TGTGCCAGCAGTCCCGGGACTAGCGGGAGAAGAGAGACCCAGTACTTC. It is translated as CASSPGTSGRRETQYF.

This clonotype has a handful of counts. The chain has TRBV5-1 and TRBJ2-1; TRBD1 matches 8 bases. V lost 4 bases, J lost 10 bases, and 7 bases stayed unmatched. Germline V gene data show CDR1 as SGHRS and CDR2 as YFSETQ. The CDR3 length is 13 residues. The CDR3 is CASSGQGAGEQFF. In DNA, the CDR3 is TGCGCCAGCAGCGGTCAGGGGGCAGGGGAGCAGTTCTTC. Based on the CDR3 plus reference TRBV5-1 and TRBJ2-1, the full variable domain is KAGVTQTPRYLIKTRGQQVTLSCSPISGHRSVSWYQQTPGQGLQFLFEYFSETQRNKGNFPGRFSGRQFSNSRSEMNVSTLELGDSALYLCASSGQGAGEQFFGPGTRLTVL.

This clonotype was seen only a few times. V gene TRBV9 combines with J gene TRBJ2-1; 10 bases are shared with TRBD2. J was trimmed by 6 bases and V by 3 bases; bases with no gene match: 9. The germline V gene encodes CDR1 SGDLS and CDR2 YYNGEE. The CDR3 extends over 16 amino acids. The CDR3 DNA is TGTGCCAGCAGCGGATCCCCTAGCGGGAGAGGCAATGAGCAGTTCTTC. Protein sequence: CASSGSPSGRGNEQFF.

V gene TRBV7-8 combines with J gene TRBJ1-1; the match to TRBD1 covers 9 bases. Trimming took 1 base from V and 4 from J; bases not matched to a gene: 4. Germline CDR1 and CDR2: SGHVS and FQNEAQ. The length of the CDR3 is 15 residues. In nucleotides, the CDR3 is TGTGCCAGCAGCTTAGGTACGACAGGGGGCACTGAAGCTTTCTTT. Its translation: CASSLGTTGGTEAFF.

The genes are TRBV20-1 and TRBJ1-3; D unclear. Germline CDR1 reads DFQATT; CDR2 reads SNEGSKA (reference sequence). The CDR3 runs to 16 residues. Trimming removed 3 bases at V and 0 bases at J, with 15 bases between. Written as DNA, the CDR3 is TGCAGTGCTAGGGGAGGATCCTCCTACTCTGGAAACACCATATATTTT. This translates into CSARGGSSYSGNTIYF.

The genes are TRBV20-1 and TRBJ2-5; TRBD1 matches 7 bases. Germline lookup yields CDR1 DFQATT and CDR2 SNEGSKA (reference sequence). With V trimmed by 6 bases and J by 3 bases, 7 bases remained unmatched. The CDR3 has 13 amino acids. The CDR3 reads CSAQPGQKETQYF. CDR3 coding DNA: TGCAGTGCCCAACCGGGACAGAAAGAGACCCAGTACTTC.

This clonotype has at least ten counts. The J gene is TRBJ2-1, the V gene TRBV5-1, with 11 bases fitting TRBD1. V dropped 0 bases and J dropped 3; count of bases not matched to a gene: 8. Germline values: CDR1 SGHRS, CDR2 YFSETQ. This CDR3 spans 18 amino acids. CDR3 sequence reads: CASSLGDRGNYDYNEQFF. The DNA for the CDR3 is TGCGCCAGCAGCTTGGGGGACAGGGGGAACTACGACTACAATGAGCAGTTCTTC.

This chain connects TRBV7-9 to TRBJ1-6; no clear D. Germline-derived CDR1 and CDR2 are SEHNR and FQNEAQ (reference sequence). V shed 1 base and J shed 8 bases, with 3 bases lying between them. The CDR3 contains 12 residues. The CDR3 coding sequence is TGTGCCAGCAGCTTAGGGGATTCACCCCTCCACTTT. It translates to CASSLGDSPLHF.

This clonotype was seen more than once but under ten times. The chain couples TRBV5-1 to TRBJ2-3, with D unclear. V lost 0 bases and J lost 0, with 8 bases in between. Per germline, CDR1 SGHRS and CDR2 YFSETQ. The CDR3 has 15 residues. CDR3 DNA: TGCGCCAGCAGCTTGGGGCCACCCAGCACAGATACGCAGTATTTT. Its protein is CASSLGPPSTDTQYF.

The rearrangement joins TRBV5-6 to TRBJ2-5; 11 nucleotides align to TRBD1. Germline CDR1 SGHDT, CDR2 YYEEEE. The CDR3 covers 17 residues. Trimming at V came to 0 bases and at J to 4 bases, leaving 8 bases not matched to a gene. DNA of the CDR3: TGTGCCAGCAGCTTGGCCAAGTGGACAGGGGGCTCAGAGACCCAGTACTTC. It translates to CASSLAKWTGGSETQYF. The full variable domain, its missing parts supplied by reference TRBV5-6 and TRBJ2-5, is DAGVTQSPTHLIKTRGQQVTLRCSPKSGHDTVSWYQQALGQGPQFIFQYYEEEERQRGNFPDRFSGHQFPNYSSELNVNALLLGDSALYLCASSLAKWTGGSETQYFGPGTRLLVL.

This sequence joins TRBV4-2 and TRBJ2-7, with 11 bases aligning to TRBD2. CDR1 is LGHNA, CDR2 YNFKEQ, per germline. After removal of 2 bases from V and 4 bases from J, the junction contained 4 bases not matched to a gene. There are 15 residues in the CDR3. The CDR3 bases are TGTGCCAGCAGCCAAACGGGACTAGCGGAATACGAGCAGTACTTC. This codes for CASSQTGLAEYEQYF.